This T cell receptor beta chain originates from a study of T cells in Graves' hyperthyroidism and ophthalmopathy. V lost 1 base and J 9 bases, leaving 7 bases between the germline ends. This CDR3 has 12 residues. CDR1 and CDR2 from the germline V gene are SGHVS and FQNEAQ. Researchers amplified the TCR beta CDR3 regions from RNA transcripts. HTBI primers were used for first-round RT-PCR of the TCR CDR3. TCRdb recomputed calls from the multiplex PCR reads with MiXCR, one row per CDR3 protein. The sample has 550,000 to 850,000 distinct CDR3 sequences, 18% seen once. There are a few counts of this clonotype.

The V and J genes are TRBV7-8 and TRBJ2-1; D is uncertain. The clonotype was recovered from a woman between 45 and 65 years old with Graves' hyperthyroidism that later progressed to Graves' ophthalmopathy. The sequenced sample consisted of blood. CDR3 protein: CASSLGTSEQFF. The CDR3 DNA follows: TGTGCCAGCAGCTTAGGGACCAGTGAGCAGTTCTTC.